This T cell receptor beta chain was retrieved from a study of T cells of healthy individuals. Each CDR3 protein is one row after TCRdb ran MiXCR on the 5' RACE reads. The table lists about 53,000 distinct CDR3 sequences, roughly 14% of them singletons. The CDR3 length is 12 residues. From germline, CDR1 is KGHDR and CDR2 SFDVKD. V was cut by 1 base and J by 8 bases, with 5 bases left in between. The V call is TRBV24-1, the J call TRBJ2-1; no reliable D call. The sequence derives from a human donor in good health. CDR3: CATSDLHDEQFF. DNA of the CDR3: TGTGCCACCAGTGATTTACACGATGAGCAGTTCTTC.